The 18 T cell receptor beta chains in this list originate from one sample, sequenced in a study of blood T cell repertoires in COVID-19. Libraries were prepared by immunoSEQ multiplex PCR; TCRdb keeps only in-frame clonotypes and omits some of them. This repertoire shows 150,000 to 200,000 clones, 84% found once; its top ten account for over 9.5%. Sequencing used PBMCs or T cells enriched from blood (not recorded which). The receptors shown here come from a man aged 50 to 59 who had recovered from COVID-19.

The sample holds one count of this clone. The chain uses TRBV27 and TRBJ2-7; 9 bases are a match to TRBD1. The CDR3 totals 13 residues. J lost 5 bases, V lost 6 bases, and 5 bases had no gene match. The germline gives CDR1 MNHEY, CDR2 SMNVEV (reference sequence). The CDR3: CASRDTGGNEQYF. In nucleotides, the CDR3 is TGTGCCAGCAGGGATACAGGGGGCAACGAGCAGTACTTC.

This clone was observed a single time. The chain joins TRBV7-2 to TRBJ1-4; TRBD1 matches at 7 bases. The CDR3 extends over 15 amino acids. Trimming cost V 4 bases and J 7 bases; bases outside gene matches: 9. Germline-derived CDR1 and CDR2 are SGHTA and FQGNSA. This chain's CDR3 is CASSSPGQFGEKLFF. The CDR3 DNA sequence: TGTGCCAGCAGCTCCCCGGGACAGTTTGGTGAAAAACTGTTTTTT.

V gene TRBV7-2 combines with J gene TRBJ2-2; 12 bases are shared with TRBD2. The junction had 6 bases not matched to a gene; V was cut back by 3 bases and J by 4 bases. The CDR3 loop spans 17 amino acids. Germline CDR1 and CDR2: SGHTA and FQGNSA. CDR3 loop: CASSLSSGGAGTGELFF. The CDR3 coding sequence is TGTGCCAGCAGCTTGTCTAGCGGGGGGGCGGGCACCGGGGAGCTGTTTTTT. Filled out from reference TRBV7-2 and TRBJ2-2, the complete variable domain reads GAGVSQSPSNKVTEKGKDVELRCDPISGHTALYWYRQSLGQGLEFLIYFQGNSAPDKSGLPSDRFSAERTGGSVSTLTIQRTQQEDSAVYLCASSLSSGGAGTGELFFGEGSRLTVL.

This clone was counted a single time. V and J are TRBV9 and TRBJ1-2; TRBD1 matches at 10 bases. With V trimmed by 3 bases and J by 4 bases, 3 bases remained unmatched. CDR1 and CDR2 (germline): SGDLS, YYNGEE. This CDR3 is 14 amino acids long. CDR3 sequence reads: CASSAGQGSYGYTF. The CDR3 DNA reads TGTGCCAGCAGCGCGGGACAGGGGAGCTATGGCTACACCTTC.

The chain uses TRBV18 and TRBJ2-2, with TRBD1 matching 8 bases. Germline values: CDR1 KGHSH, CDR2 LQKENI. This CDR3 has 17 residues. V shed 0 bases, J shed 7 bases, and the junction held 10 bases outside the gene matches. The CDR3 DNA reads TGTGCCAGCTCACCACCCGGGCAGGGGGCGCATCACGGGGAGCTGTTTTTT. Amino acid sequence: CASSPPGQGAHHGELFF.

The chain employs TRBV27 and TRBJ2-3; D is possibly TRBD1 (5 bases). The germline V and J ends were trimmed by 4 bases and 0 bases, with 8 bases remaining between them. CDR1 MNHEY and CDR2 SMNVEV come from the germline V gene (reference sequence). The CDR3 is 14 amino acids. DNA for the CDR3: TGTGCCAGCAGTTCGCGACAGAGCACAGATACGCAGTATTTT. The encoded protein is CASSSRQSTDTQYF.

The CDR3 loop reads CASSVPGISGYTF. The CDR3 DNA follows: TGTGCCAGCAGTGTCCCGGGGATCAGTGGCTACACCTTC. V and J are TRBV25-1 and TRBJ1-2, with D unclear. Germline-derived CDR1 and CDR2 are MGHDK and SYGVNS. V shed 4 bases and J shed 7 bases, with 13 bases lying between them. This CDR3 has 13 residues.

This chain uses TRBV19 with TRBJ2-5; no clear D gene. CDR3 length: 13 amino acids. Trimming cost V 3 bases and J 3 bases, with 8 bases left between them. Germline assignment: CDR1 LNHDA and CDR2 SQIVND (reference sequence). The CDR3 DNA sequence: TGTGCCAGTAGTATTCCAGGTGAAGAGACCCAGTACTTC. It specifies CASSIPGEETQYF.

V usage is TRBV7-9 and J usage is TRBJ2-7; D remains unclear. Deletions cut 0 bases from V and 6 bases from J, with 12 bases between. This CDR3 has 14 residues. CDR1 is SEHNR, CDR2 FQNEAQ, per germline (reference sequence). CDR3 region: CASSLARVPTEQYF. CDR3 sequence (DNA): TGTGCCAGCAGCTTAGCGCGCGTACCCACCGAGCAGTACTTC.

The rearrangement joins TRBV4-3 to TRBJ2-2; 9 nucleotides agree with TRBD1. The CDR3 contains 18 residues. Losses at the gene ends were 2 bases for V and 0 bases for J; bases not matched to a gene: 7. The germline CDR1 and CDR2 sequences are LGHNA and YSLEER. The CDR3 loop is CASSQQTGGEANTGELFF. The CDR3 DNA follows: TGCGCCAGCAGCCAACAAACAGGGGGCGAAGCGAACACCGGGGAGCTGTTTTTT.

The genes are TRBV7-9 and TRBJ1-5; D gene ambiguous. CDR3 length: 13 residues. CDR1 and CDR2 (germline): SEHNR, FQNEAQ (reference sequence). V gave up 5 bases and J gave up 11 bases, with 16 bases separating them. The CDR3 coding sequence is TGTGCCAGCAGCCCGGACGGAGGCTCGGCCCAGCATTTT. Amino acids: CASSPDGGSAQHF.

The chain couples TRBV6-6 to TRBJ1-5, with a possible D match to TRBD1 (6 bases). Germline CDR1 is MNHNY and CDR2 is SVGAGI (reference sequence). V was clipped by 5 bases and J by 2 bases, with 13 bases between them. The CDR3 extends over 15 amino acids. The DNA for the CDR3 is TGTGCCAGCAGTGCCCGGGGGGCGCGCAATCAGCCCCAGCATTTT. Residues: CASSARGARNQPQHF.

J is TRBJ1-1 and V is TRBV5-4; a possible D gene is TRBD1 (5 bases). The V end was cut by 4 bases, the J end by 0 bases, with 10 bases between. CDR1 SGHNT and CDR2 YYREEE come from the germline V gene (reference sequence). This CDR3 has 14 amino acids. The CDR3 coding sequence is TGTGCCAGCAGCCGAGGACAAATGAACACTGAAGCTTTCTTT. Its translation is CASSRGQMNTEAFF.

This sequence joins TRBV3-1 (or the pseudogene TRBV3-2) and TRBJ1-2; no clear D gene. The CDR3 loop spans 13 amino acids. Germline CDR1 reads LGHDT; CDR2 reads YNNKEL (reference sequence). Between the trimmed V and J ends, which lost 4 bases and 5 bases, there was a span of 11 bases. CDR3 amino acids: CASSLEQRYGYTF. For the CDR3, the DNA is TGTGCCAGCAGCCTAGAACAGAGATATGGCTACACCTTC.

V is TRBV7-9 and J is TRBJ2-6; 7 positions match TRBD1. CDR3 size: 15 residues. Germline CDR1 SEHNR, CDR2 FQNEAQ (reference sequence). The V gene end was trimmed by 1 base and the J gene end by 4 bases; junction bases not matched to a gene: 1. CDR3 bases: TGTGCCAGCAGCTTAGAGGGGGCCGGGGCCAACGTCCTGACTTTC. Translating gives CASSLEGAGANVLTF.

The V call is TRBV19, the J call TRBJ2-1; 7 bases fit TRBD2. Germline V gene sequence: CDR1 LNHDA, CDR2 SQIVND (reference sequence). The junction had 15 bases not matched to a gene; V was cut back by 4 bases and J by 0 bases. The CDR3 is 19 amino acids. The CDR3 spells CASSKSSGVFLSSYNEQFF. CDR3 sequence (DNA): TGTGCCAGTAGTAAGTCTAGCGGTGTATTTCTAAGCTCCTACAATGAGCAGTTCTTC.

The V and J genes are TRBV5-1 and TRBJ2-5; 10 bases line up with TRBD2. This CDR3 spans 15 amino acids. Looked up from germline, CDR1 is SGHRS and CDR2 is YFSETQ. V shed 4 bases, J shed 5 bases, and the junction held 8 bases outside the gene matches. CDR3 sequence: CASSQAGGPSETQYF. CDR3 in DNA: TGCGCCAGCAGCCAAGCGGGGGGGCCCTCGGAGACCCAGTACTTC.

The chain couples TRBV11-2 to TRBJ2-7, with 7 bases that match TRBD1. This CDR3 region has 13 residues. With V trimmed by 7 bases and J by 2 bases, 5 bases remained unmatched. CDR1 is SGHAT, CDR2 FQNNGV, per germline. The CDR3 region has the DNA TGTGCCAGCAACCGGGACAGTACCTACGAGCAGTACTTC. Its translation: CASNRDSTYEQYF.